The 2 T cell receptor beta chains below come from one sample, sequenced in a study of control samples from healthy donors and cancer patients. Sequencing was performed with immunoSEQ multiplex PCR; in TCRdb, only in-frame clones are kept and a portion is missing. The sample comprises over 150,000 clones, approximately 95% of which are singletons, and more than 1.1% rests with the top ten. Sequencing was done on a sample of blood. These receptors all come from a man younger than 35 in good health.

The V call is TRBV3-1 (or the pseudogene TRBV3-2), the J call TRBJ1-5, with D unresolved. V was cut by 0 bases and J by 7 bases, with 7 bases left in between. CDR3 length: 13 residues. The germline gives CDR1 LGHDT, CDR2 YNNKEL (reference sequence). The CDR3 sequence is CASSQDPYQPQHF. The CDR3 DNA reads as TGTGCCAGCAGCCAAGATCCGTACCAGCCCCAGCATTTT.

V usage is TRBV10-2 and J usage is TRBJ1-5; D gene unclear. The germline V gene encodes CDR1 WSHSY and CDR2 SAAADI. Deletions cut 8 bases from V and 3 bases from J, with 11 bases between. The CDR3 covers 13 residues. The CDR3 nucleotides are TGCGCCAGCGCCAGACCTTACAATCAGCCCCAGCATTTT. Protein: CASARPYNQPQHF.